This T cell receptor (beta chain) was obtained from a study of T cells in Graves' hyperthyroidism and ophthalmopathy. The TCR beta CDR3 regions underwent amplification using RNA transcripts as the source. The study used the HTBI primer set for a first-round RT-PCR of the TCR CDR3. Each CDR3 protein is one row after TCRdb ran MiXCR on the multiplex PCR reads. The data show around 290,000 distinct CDR3 sequences, approximately 15% seen once. Overall study findings and caveats: Model-based prediction identified ophthalmopathy a median 6.5 months prior to its onset. Blood samples included most of the expanded thyroid clonotypes exceeding 0.001. A 13 V-J signature model discriminated ophthalmopathy versus stable hyperthyroidism.

A word on this clonotype: Its specificity is unknown.

V dropped 4 bases and J dropped 4 bases, with 8 bases sitting between them. The CDR3 loop spans 13 amino acids. Germline-derived CDR1 and CDR2 are SGHVS and FNYEAQ. The V and J genes are TRBV7-6 and TRBJ1-3; a weak D match, TRBD1 (5 bases). This TCR derives from a woman aged 60-75 years with Graves' ophthalmopathy. The sample consisted of blood. Here the CDR3 reads CASSSAGGNTIYF. In nucleotides, the CDR3 is TGTGCCAGCAGCTCGGCAGGGGGAAACACCATATATTTT.